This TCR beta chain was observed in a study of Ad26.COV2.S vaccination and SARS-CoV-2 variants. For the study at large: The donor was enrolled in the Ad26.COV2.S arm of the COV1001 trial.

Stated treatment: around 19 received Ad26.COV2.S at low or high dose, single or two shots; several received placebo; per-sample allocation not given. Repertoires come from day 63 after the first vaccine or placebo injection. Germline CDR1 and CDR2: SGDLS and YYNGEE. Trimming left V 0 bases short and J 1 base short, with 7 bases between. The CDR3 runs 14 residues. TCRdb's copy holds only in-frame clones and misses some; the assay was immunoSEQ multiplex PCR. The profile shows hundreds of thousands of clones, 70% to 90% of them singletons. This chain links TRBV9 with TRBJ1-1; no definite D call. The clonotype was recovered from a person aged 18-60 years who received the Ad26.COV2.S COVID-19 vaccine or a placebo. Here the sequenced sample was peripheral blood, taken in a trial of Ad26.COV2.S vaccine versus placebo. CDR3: CASSVVSRNTEAFF. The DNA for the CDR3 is TGTGCCAGCAGCGTAGTCAGCAGGAACACTGAAGCTTTCTTT.